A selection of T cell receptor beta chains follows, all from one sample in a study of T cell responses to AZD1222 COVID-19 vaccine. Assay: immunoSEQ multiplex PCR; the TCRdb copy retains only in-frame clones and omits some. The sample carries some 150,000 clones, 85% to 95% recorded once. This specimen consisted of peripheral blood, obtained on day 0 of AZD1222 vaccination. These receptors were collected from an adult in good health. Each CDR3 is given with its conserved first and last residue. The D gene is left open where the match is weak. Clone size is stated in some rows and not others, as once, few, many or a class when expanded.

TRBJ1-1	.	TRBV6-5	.	CASSYSMGVPAFF	TGTGCCAGCAGTTACTCCATGGGGGTTCCAGCTTTCTTT
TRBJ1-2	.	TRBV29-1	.	CSVDLGYGYTF	TGCAGCGTTGATCTGGGCTATGGCTACACCTTC
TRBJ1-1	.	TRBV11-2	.	CASSLEMNTEAFF	TGTGCCAGCAGCTTAGAGATGAACACTGAAGCTTTCTTT
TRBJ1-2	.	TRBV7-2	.	CASSLNRGQKYGYTF	TGTGCCAGCAGCCTTAACCGGGGCCAGAAGTATGGCTACACCTTC
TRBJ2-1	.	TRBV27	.	CASSYWTTNNEQFF	TGTGCCAGCAGTTACTGGACTACGAACAATGAGCAGTTCTTC
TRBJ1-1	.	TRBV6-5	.	CASTKDRGTEAFF	TGTGCCAGCACCAAGGACAGAGGCACTGAAGCTTTCTTT
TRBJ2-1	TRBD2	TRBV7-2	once	CASSLLTSGSNEQFF	TGTGCCAGCAGCTTATTGACTAGCGGGAGTAATGAGCAGTTCTTC
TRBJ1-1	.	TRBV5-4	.	CASSFGHNTEAFF	TGTGCCAGCAGCTTTGGTCACAACACTGAAGCTTTCTTT
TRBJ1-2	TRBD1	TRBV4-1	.	CASSHGQGGYTF	TGCGCCAGCAGCCATGGACAGGGGGGCTACACCTTC
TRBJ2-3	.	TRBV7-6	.	CASSLVASPLSTDTQYF	TGTGCCAGCAGCTTAGTGGCTAGCCCCCTAAGCACAGATACGCAGTATTTT
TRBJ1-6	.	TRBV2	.	CASTGQPVNSPLHF	TGTGCCAGCACCGGACAGCCAGTAAATTCACCCCTCCACTTT
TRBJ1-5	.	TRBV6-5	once	CASSYSWGTNQPQHF	TGTGCCAGCAGTTACTCCTGGGGCACCAATCAGCCCCAGCATTTT
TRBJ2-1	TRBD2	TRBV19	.	CASSPTSGRVSSYNEQFF	TGTGCCAGTTCCCCGACTAGCGGGAGGGTGAGCTCCTACAATGAGCAGTTCTTC
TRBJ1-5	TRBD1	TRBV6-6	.	CASSGTGGGNQPQHF	TGTGCCAGCAGCGGGACAGGGGGCGGCAATCAGCCCCAGCATTTT
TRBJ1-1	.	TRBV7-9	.	CASSHKNTDSEAFF	TGTGCCAGCAGCCATAAAAACACTGACAGTGAAGCTTTCTTT
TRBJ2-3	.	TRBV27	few	CASSLSIAALGADTQYF	TGTGCCAGCAGTTTATCGATAGCGGCTCTAGGCGCAGATACGCAGTATTTT
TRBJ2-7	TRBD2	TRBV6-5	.	CASSPTGTIPYEQYF	TGTGCCAGCAGTCCCACCGGGACTATCCCCTACGAGCAGTACTTC
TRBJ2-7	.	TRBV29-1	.	CSVDAGPRFEQYF	TGCAGCGTTGACGCGGGACCACGCTTTGAGCAGTACTTC
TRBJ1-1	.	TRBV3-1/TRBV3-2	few	CASSMTVNTEAFF	TGTGCCAGCAGCATGACAGTGAACACTGAAGCTTTCTTT
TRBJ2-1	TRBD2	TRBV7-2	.	CASSPRTSGRAREQFF	TGTGCCAGCAGCCCGCGGACTAGCGGGAGGGCGCGGGAGCAGTTCTTC
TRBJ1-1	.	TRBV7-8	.	CASSLAWGATEAFF	TGTGCCAGCAGCTTAGCGTGGGGGGCGACTGAAGCTTTCTTT
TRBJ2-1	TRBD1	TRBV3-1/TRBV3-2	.	CASSQSTGYHEQFF	TGTGCCAGCAGCCAGTCGACAGGGTACCATGAGCAGTTCTTC
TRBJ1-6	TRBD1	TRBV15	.	CATSRGLWTGESPLHF	TGTGCCACCAGCAGAGGTCTTTGGACAGGAGAATCACCCCTCCACTTT
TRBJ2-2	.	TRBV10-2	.	CASSEQGNTGELFF	TGCGCCAGCAGTGAGCAGGGGAACACCGGGGAGCTGTTTTTT
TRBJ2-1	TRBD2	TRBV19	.	CASSRSGSSYNEQFF	TGTGCCAGTAGTCGGAGCGGGAGCTCCTACAATGAGCAGTTCTTC
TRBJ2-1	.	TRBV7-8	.	CASSFYRTRLASSYNEQFF	TGTGCCAGCAGCTTTTACCGGACTCGGCTAGCGAGCTCCTACAATGAGCAGTTCTTC
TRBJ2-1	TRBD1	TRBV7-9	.	CASSPSQGADYNEQFF	TGTGCCAGCAGCCCTTCTCAGGGGGCGGACTACAATGAGCAGTTCTTC
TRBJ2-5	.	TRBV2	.	CASNPGTQETQYF	TGTGCCAGCAATCCCGGTACCCAAGAGACCCAGTACTTC
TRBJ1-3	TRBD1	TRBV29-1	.	CSVAATGGPGNTIYF	TGCAGCGTTGCTGCGACAGGGGGACCTGGAAACACCATATATTTT
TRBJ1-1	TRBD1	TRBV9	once	CASRKGTGVTEAFF	TGTGCCAGCAGGAAGGGGACAGGGGTGACTGAAGCTTTCTTT
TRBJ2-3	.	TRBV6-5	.	CASSYTGTDTQYF	TGTGCCAGCAGTTACACAGGCACAGATACGCAGTATTTT
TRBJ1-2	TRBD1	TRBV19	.	CASRTGGRPLHGYTF	TGTGCCAGTAGGACAGGGGGCCGACCGCTCCATGGCTACACCTTC
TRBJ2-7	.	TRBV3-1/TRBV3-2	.	CASSLNHMPYEQYF	TGTGCCAGCAGTCTCAACCACATGCCCTACGAGCAGTACTTC
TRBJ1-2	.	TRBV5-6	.	CASTRSGSVRGYTF	TGTGCCAGCACCCGCTCGGGGTCGGTTAGGGGCTACACCTTC
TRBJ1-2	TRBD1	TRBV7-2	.	CASSLIDRGYGYTF	TGTGCCAGCAGCTTAATTGACAGGGGCTATGGCTACACCTTC
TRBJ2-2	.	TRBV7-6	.	CASSPGVLGESAGELFF	TGTGCCAGCAGCCCGGGGGTCCTAGGGGAGTCCGCCGGGGAGCTGTTTTTT
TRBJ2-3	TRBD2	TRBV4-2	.	CASSPTSGGPTDTQYF	TGTGCCAGCAGCCCAACTAGCGGGGGGCCCACAGATACGCAGTATTTT
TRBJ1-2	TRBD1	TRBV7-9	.	CASSLGGTGLNYGYTF	TGTGCCAGCAGCTTAGGAGGGACAGGTCTTAACTATGGCTACACCTTC
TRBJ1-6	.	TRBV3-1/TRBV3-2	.	CASSRGGNNSPLHF	TGTGCCAGCAGCCGGGGGGGAAACAATTCACCCCTCCACTTT
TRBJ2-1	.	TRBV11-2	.	CASSGGPSHSYNEQFF	TGTGCCAGCAGCGGCGGGCCCTCCCACTCCTACAATGAGCAGTTCTTC
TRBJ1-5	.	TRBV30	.	CAWSKMSGAQHF	TGTGCCTGGAGTAAGATGTCCGGGGCCCAGCATTTT